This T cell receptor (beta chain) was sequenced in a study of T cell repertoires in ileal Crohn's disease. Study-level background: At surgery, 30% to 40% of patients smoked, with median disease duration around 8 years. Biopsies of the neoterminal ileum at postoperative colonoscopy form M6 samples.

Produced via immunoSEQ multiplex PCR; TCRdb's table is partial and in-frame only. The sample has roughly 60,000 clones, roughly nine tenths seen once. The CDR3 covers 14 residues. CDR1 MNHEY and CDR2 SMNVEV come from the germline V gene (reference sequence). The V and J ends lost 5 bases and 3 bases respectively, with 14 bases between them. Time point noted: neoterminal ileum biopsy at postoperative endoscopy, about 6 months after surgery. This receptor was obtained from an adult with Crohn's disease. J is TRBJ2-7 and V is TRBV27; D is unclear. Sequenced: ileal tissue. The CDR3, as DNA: TGTGCCAGCAGTCACAGTACTCAGATCTACGAGCAGTACTTC. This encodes CASSHSTQIYEQYF.